This T cell receptor (beta chain) was sequenced in a study of beta chain features in type 1 diabetes. Study-wide points: Type 1 diabetes patients had TCRB CDR3s that were shorter (moderately but significantly so) in all four CD4+ subsets.

Stem cell-like memory, regulatory, central memory and naive CD4+ cells were sorted via CD45RO/CCR7/CD25/CD127/CD95/CD27. V was cut by 1 base and J by 4 bases, with 7 bases left in between. CDR3 length: 13 amino acids. Germline V lookup: CDR1 KGHSH, CDR2 LQKENI. All of the isolated RNA was reverse transcribed, so expressed TCRB transcripts were sequenced. Clones were read by immunoSEQ multiplex PCR, and TCRdb kept only the in-frame ones, dropping some. The repertoire holds 230,000 or so clones, with approximately 16% as singletons. In this sample, this clone turned up a few times. Its cognate antigen is unknown.

Sample: naive CD4+ T cells from blood. This TCR was sampled from a man younger than 45 with type 1 diabetes. V gene TRBV18 combines with J gene TRBJ2-5; no definite D call. CDR3 residues: CASSPQRRETQYF. Written as DNA, the CDR3 is TGTGCCAGCTCACCACAAAGGCGAGAGACCCAGTACTTC.